The T cell receptor (beta chain) under discussion was sequenced for a study of cytomegalovirus exposure and HLA in healthy donors (dated by TCRdb to about 2017). For context, the study as a whole: In an earlier analysis of under 600 of the donors, approximately 260 Gb of sequence data and some 120 million unique TCR beta sequences from some 170 million T cells were reported. Roughly 300 gigabases of sequencing data and approximately 85 million unique TCR sequences were included in an early release covering roughly 600 HLA-typed donors. Of the roughly 400 genotyped donors, 81% were placed in the genetic ancestry cluster associated with self-reported Caucasian donors. The aim of the study was to test whether cataloging public T cell receptors could identify signatures of past pathogen exposure. The T cell repertoires of under 700 subjects were profiled by immunosequencing and related to cytomegalovirus serostatus. In addition to the first cohort of about 650 subjects, a separate validation cohort of 120 different subjects was used. The study combined high-throughput TCR immunosequencing, statistical association of individual TCRs with disease status, and machine learning to predict cytomegalovirus infection status. A later analysis re-analyzed previously published TCR beta repertoires from approximately 700 donors and added high-resolution HLA genotyping to study TCR occurrence patterns. The later analysis used no new phenotypic data to find candidate immune exposures, relying instead on TCR beta sequences and their occurrence across donors. An earlier analysis of 587 of the donors used high-throughput TCR beta sequencing to judge whether each TCR beta V gene segment behaved as functional or pseudogenic. Alongside the repertoire data, information on donor age, sex, ethnicity and CMV serostatus was compiled. A later genetic analysis used genome-wide SNP genotypes for about 60% of the roughly 670 donors, treating that subset as a discovery cohort. All discovery cohort repertoires had been generated using a single sequencing platform. HLA typing included class I and class II loci at four-digit resolution. Typing coverage varied by locus: roughly 629-630 donors for A, B, C, DRB1 and DQB1; approximately 500 for DQA1; approximately 570 for DPA1; fewer than 480 for DPB1. Because of strong linkage in the cohort, a handful of DR-DQ haplotypes were treated as single units for association and clustering. Across approximately 400 genotyped donors of the cohort, an average of about 240,000 unique TCR beta nucleotide sequences per donor were sequenced, and about a sixth of those sequences were non-productive. Findings and caveats that apply to the study as a whole: A further reported finding was that TCR beta sequences accurately predicted the HLA-A and HLA-B alleles for most subjects in the first cohort. In both the original and validation cohorts, the classifier was reported to diagnose cytomegalovirus status with high specificity and sensitivity. Broadly in line with IMGT annotations, most TCR beta V segments showed up in productive rearrangements about 87% or about 30% of the time in an earlier analysis of about 500 of the donors. Correlated functional status among segregating V segments might be attributable to linkage disequilibrium, but an unknown experimental factor could not be ruled out. The authors suggested that the approach could potentially be extended to other disease states and immunological phenotypes. CMV serostatus was the only immune exposure information available for the cohort. A later analysis found that TCR association rates varied across HLA loci, with DRB1 alleles showing the most associated TCRs and HLA-C alleles the fewest. A cluster of highly shared sequence variants was judged likely to be a technical artifact of the sequencing pipeline. Three of the identified cytomegalovirus-associated TCR beta chains were confirmed in vitro to be specific for cytomegalovirus antigens. In the study, some 160 TCR beta chains were listed as associated with cytomegalovirus. An association between a missense DCLRE1C variant and V-gene and J-gene trimming of TCR beta chains was found in a later genetic analysis and replicated in an independent cohort. The 87-base-pair reads could not distinguish some IMGT-functional V segments, including TRBV6-2 and TRBV6-3, so those segments were excluded. A later analysis associated some 17,000 TCR beta sequences with specific HLA alleles at a false discovery rate of 0.05. Because HLA typing was unavailable for some donors at each locus, only the typed subset was used in association tests. Presence/absence analyses assumed roughly uniform sequencing depth across donors, an assumption that may not hold. In a later analysis, HLA-associated TCR beta chains showed more clonal expansion and lower generation probabilities than non-associated chains that were equally common. Most TCR sequences were seen in very few donors, while some public TCRs were found in many individuals. Several of the top co-occurrence clusters appeared to be linked to parvovirus B19, influenza, CMV and Epstein-Barr virus, according to a later analysis. According to a later analysis, most CMV-associated TCR beta chains appeared to be HLA-restricted, and the HLA associations seemed to be driven largely by CMV exposure. Because counts were too low, seventeen rarely observed V segments, including chromosome 9 orphons, were excluded from the earlier analysis of some 590 of the donors. In a later genetic analysis, fewer N-insertions in productive TCRs were reported among donors in an Asian-associated ancestry cluster than the approximately 710-donor mean. When HLA alleles, especially DR and DQ, strongly co-occurred, attributing TCR associations to individual alleles was difficult. The cohort was sequenced for TCR beta chains only, and without alpha or paired-chain data the features that could be detected were limited.

Comment on this clone: Its antigen target is currently unknown. No per-base quality is available; no much larger clone lies one base away.

The cohort was made up of approximately 700 healthy bone marrow donors. Cohort members were all nominally healthy when sampled, although unrecorded immune exposures were likely present. The donor tested CMV seronegative, placing the donor among the 350 or so seronegative members of the cohort. Every donor gave a peripheral blood sample, and the peripheral blood mononuclear cells from that sample were used for TCR beta sequencing. Genomic DNA extraction from the blood cell samples was performed with the Qiagen DNeasy Blood Extraction Kit. The method behind the library was the immunoSEQ multiplex PCR assay. For the multiplex PCR, a mixture combining 60 forward primers for TCR Vbeta segments and 13 reverse primers for TCR Jbeta segments was used. Amplification of the CDR3 region of rearranged TCR beta genes was performed with a multiplex PCR assay on genomic DNA. On the Illumina HiSeq System, the amplified TCR beta libraries were sequenced as 87-base-pair reads. The authors' analysis ran thus. A later analysis tallied 75 million to 95 million unique TCR beta chains across the approximately 670 repertoires, and approximately 11 million of those chains were shared by two or more donors. To remove PCR and sequencing errors, raw reads were error-corrected and collapsed into unique sequences using a nearest-neighbor algorithm that merged closely related sequences. Alignment of CDR3 sequences to IMGT reference sequences was used to assign V, D and J gene segments. For a sequence to be retained, a match of at least six nucleotides to both a V gene segment and a J gene segment was required. Rearrangements were classified as productive when the CDR3 lacked stop codons and remained in frame with V and J, and all other rearrangements were classified as non-productive. CDR3 was defined by IMGT convention, running from the second conserved V-encoded cysteine to the conserved J-encoded phenylalanine. The earlier analysis of a few hundred of the donors excluded sequences that lacked an unambiguous match to a single V gene segment. In an earlier analysis of approximately 560 of the donors, a V segment was called functional when productive rearrangements were above 56.7%, and segregating when the standard deviation between donors exceeded 5%. A statistical classification framework was developed to diagnose cytomegalovirus status using the catalog of TCR beta chain sequences. In a later analysis, TCR nucleotide sequences were compared against IMGT/GENE-DB human TR gene sequences so that V and J genes could be assigned. In a later analysis, CDR3 sequences and most-parsimonious VDJ recombination scenarios were assigned using the TCRdist pipeline. In a later analysis, every TCR beta chain was defined by the combination of its CDR3 amino acid sequence and its V-gene family, and reads without a unique V-gene family were dropped. In a later analysis, 550 to 650 highly shared, low-generation-probability nucleotide sequences were removed to address suspected cross-contamination and a sequencing artifact. In a later analysis, a clonal expansion index for each public chain was calculated from normalized within-repertoire ranks of inferred template counts. In a later analysis, generation probabilities were computed using a VDJ recombination model fitted to out-of-frame rearrangements, and the results were checked against IGoR. In a later analysis, hypergeometric tests were used to score TCR-TCR, TCR-HLA and TCR-CMV co-occurrence, with a repertoire-size bias correction applied to TCR pairs. False discovery rates were estimated in a later analysis by permuting HLA or CMV assignments 20 times. In a later analysis, co-occurring TCRs were grouped using DBSCAN, with TCRdist sequence similarity added in when clustering inside HLA-allele-positive subsets. Repertoires with fewer than 30,000 or more than 120,000 public chains, plus five repertoires with anomalous nucleotide sharing, were excluded from co-occurrence clustering. What TCRdb holds here is the immuneACCESS table cut down to in-frame rearrangements. Part of the clones is not present; checked against another copy, under half of the missing clones reflect an unresolved V gene, and the others are unexplained. V and J calls and clone size come straight from that table; D and trimming were deduced from the DNA. A total of over 100,000 clones appear in this sample, over 60% of them only once. The top ten clones comprise 1.5% of the sample.

Trimmed from V: 3 bases; trimmed from J: 6 bases; junction bases lacking a gene match: 9. CDR1 LGHNT and CDR2 FRNRAP were looked up in the germline V gene. The CDR3 goes from the cysteine to the phenylalanine over 17 residues. Only CDR3 DNA remains: 51 bases, in frame from the first base. The sample consisted of PBMCs. The rearranged chain carries TRBV12-5 and TRBJ2-1; 12 junctional bases match TRBD2. This sequence originates from a man aged 18 to 35 in good health and CMV-seronegative. The CDR3 region: CASGLLAGGTGGNEQFF. DNA sequence: TGTGCTAGTGGTTTACTAGCGGGGGGTACTGGGGGCAATGAGCAGTTCTTC.